What follows is one T cell receptor beta chain and its context. Its antigen remains unknown. This sample stems from a study of long-term antiretroviral therapy in people with HIV. Findings and limits, study-wide: Missing from the dataset were any data on ART adherence, viral resistance or therapy changes.

The CDR3 is 17 residues long. CDR1 is SGHNT, CDR2 YYREEE, per germline (reference sequence). V was shortened by 4 bases and J by 2 bases, with 19 bases between the two germline ends. Survey-level immunoSEQ v3.0 assays were run. Here immunoSEQ multiplex PCR was the method, and the copy in TCRdb shows in-frame clones only, minus some. The data contain about 30,000 clones, more than 80% of them singletons. Every participant gave one or more pre-ART and two or more post-ART PBMC samples. The source material was unsorted PBMCs, sampled 0.3 years after starting antiretroviral therapy. This clonotype was sampled from a man aged 40-49 years with HIV. The chain recombines TRBV5-4 with TRBJ1-3, with TRBD1 as a possible D gene (5 bases). CDR3 in DNA: TGTGCCAGCAGCGCGAGGGACGGGGCAGAAGCTGGAAACACCATATATTTT. Its protein product is CASSARDGAEAGNTIYF.